This is a list of T cell receptor beta chains from one sample in a study of control samples from healthy donors and cancer patients. Libraries were prepared by immunoSEQ multiplex PCR; TCRdb keeps only in-frame clonotypes and omits some of them. The sample has fewer than 200,000 clones; 96% are singletons. Sequencing used blood. All receptors come from a woman in her thirties in good health. The CDR3 runs from the conserved cysteine through the conserved F or W. Each record gives: V gene, clone size, D gene, CDR3 length, J gene, CDR3 DNA, CDR3 protein. A D gene is named only where the DNA matches it firmly. Size tells how often a clone was seen (once, few, many) or the class of an expanded clone, and some rows leave it out.

V: TRBV19; size: .; D: .; length: 14; J: TRBJ2-5; DNA: TGTGCCAGTAGTATTAGGCCCAGTTGGGAGACCCAGTACTTC; CDR3: CASSIRPSWETQYF
V: TRBV21-1; size: .; D: .; length: 16; J: TRBJ2-7; DNA: TGTGCCAGCAGCAAAGAACGAGATGGCTTAAGGAACGAGCAGTACTTC; CDR3: CASSKERDGLRNEQYF
V: TRBV30; size: .; D: TRBD1; length: 13; J: TRBJ1-6; DNA: TGTGCCTGGCGGGACAGGGGGAATTCACCCCTCCACTTT; CDR3: CAWRDRGNSPLHF
V: TRBV4-1; size: once; D: .; length: 13; J: TRBJ2-7; DNA: TGCGCCAGCAGCCAGGACGGAAACTACGAGCAGTACTTC; CDR3: CASSQDGNYEQYF
V: TRBV5-1; size: .; D: .; length: 17; J: TRBJ2-4; DNA: TGCGCCAGCAGCCCCGGTGGCGGGGTTGGGCCCAAAAACATTCAGTACTTC; CDR3: CASSPGGGVGPKNIQYF
V: TRBV7-9; size: .; D: .; length: 11; J: TRBJ1-4; DNA: TGTGCCAGCAGCCACAGTGAAAAACTGTTTTTT; CDR3: CASSHSEKLFF
V: TRBV3-1/TRBV3-2; size: .; D: TRBD2; length: 19; J: TRBJ2-5; DNA: TGTGCCAGCAGCCACCAAAGCGAAAGGTGGGGGAGGGTCGCGGAGACCCAGTACTTC; CDR3: CASSHQSERWGRVAETQYF
V: TRBV10-3; size: .; D: .; length: 15; J: TRBJ2-1; DNA: TGTGCCATCAGTGTCCCTACTCCAGGGACATTTGAGCAGTTCTTC; CDR3: CAISVPTPGTFEQFF
V: TRBV5-1; size: once; D: .; length: 15; J: TRBJ1-1; DNA: TGCGCCAGCAGCCACCCGCCGGGATTTGGTACTGAAGCTTTCTTT; CDR3: CASSHPPGFGTEAFF
V: TRBV5-1; size: .; D: TRBD1; length: 15; J: TRBJ2-2; DNA: TGCGCCAGCAGCTTAAGGGGGCGCGATACCGGGGAGCTGTTTTTT; CDR3: CASSLRGRDTGELFF
V: TRBV29-1; size: once; D: TRBD2; length: 15; J: TRBJ2-5; DNA: TGCAGCGTGATGCTGCAAGCGGGAGTGTGGGAGACCCAGTACTTC; CDR3: CSVMLQAGVWETQYF
V: TRBV13; size: .; D: .; length: 15; J: TRBJ2-3; DNA: TGTGCCAGCAGCCCGGGCCTGAGCCACCCAGATACGCAGTATTTT; CDR3: CASSPGLSHPDTQYF
V: TRBV15; size: once; D: .; length: 16; J: TRBJ2-3; DNA: TGTGCCACCAGCAGAGTGGGAGAATCTAGCACAGATACGCAGTATTTT; CDR3: CATSRVGESSTDTQYF
V: TRBV15; size: once; D: .; length: 15; J: TRBJ1-2; DNA: TGTGCCACCAGCAGAGTGGGGGGGATTAACTATGGCTACACCTTC; CDR3: CATSRVGGINYGYTF
V: TRBV6-4; size: .; D: TRBD2; length: 15; J: TRBJ2-1; DNA: TGTGCCAGCAGTGACCTAGCGGGCTCCTACAATGAGCAGTTCTTC; CDR3: CASSDLAGSYNEQFF
V: TRBV5-1; size: .; D: .; length: 15; J: TRBJ2-1; DNA: TGCGCCAGCAGCTTGGCGGCCCAAGGTTACGGTGAGCAGTTCTTC; CDR3: CASSLAAQGYGEQFF
V: TRBV14; size: .; D: .; length: 14; J: TRBJ1-2; DNA: TGTGCCAGCAGCCAAGAAGTCAGCTATTATGGCTACACCTTC; CDR3: CASSQEVSYYGYTF
V: TRBV6-5; size: .; D: .; length: 15; J: TRBJ2-7; DNA: TGTGCCAGCAGTCTGGACAGACTCTACTCCTACGAGCAGTACTTC; CDR3: CASSLDRLYSYEQYF
V: TRBV2; size: .; D: TRBD1; length: 16; J: TRBJ1-3; DNA: TGTGCCAGCAGCCGATCGGACAGGGCTACTGGAAACACCATATATTTT; CDR3: CASSRSDRATGNTIYF
V: TRBV15; size: .; D: TRBD1; length: 14; J: TRBJ1-5; DNA: TGTGCCACCAGCCTAGAGACAGGGCACCAGCCCCAGCATTTT; CDR3: CATSLETGHQPQHF
V: TRBV27; size: .; D: TRBD1; length: 15; J: TRBJ1-2; DNA: TGTGCCAGCAGTAGGTCGTGGGACAGGAACTATGGCTACACCTTC; CDR3: CASSRSWDRNYGYTF